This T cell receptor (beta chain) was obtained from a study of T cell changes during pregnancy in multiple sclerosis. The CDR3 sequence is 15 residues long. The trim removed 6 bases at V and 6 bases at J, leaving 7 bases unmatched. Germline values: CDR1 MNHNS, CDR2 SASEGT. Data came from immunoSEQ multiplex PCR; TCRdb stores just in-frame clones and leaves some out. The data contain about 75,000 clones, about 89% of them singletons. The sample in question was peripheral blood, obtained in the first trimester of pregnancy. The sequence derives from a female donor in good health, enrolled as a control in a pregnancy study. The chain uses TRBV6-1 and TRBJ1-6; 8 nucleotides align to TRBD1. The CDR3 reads CASRKGQGLNSPLHF. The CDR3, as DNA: TGTGCCAGCAGAAAAGGACAGGGCCTTAATTCACCCCTCCACTTT.